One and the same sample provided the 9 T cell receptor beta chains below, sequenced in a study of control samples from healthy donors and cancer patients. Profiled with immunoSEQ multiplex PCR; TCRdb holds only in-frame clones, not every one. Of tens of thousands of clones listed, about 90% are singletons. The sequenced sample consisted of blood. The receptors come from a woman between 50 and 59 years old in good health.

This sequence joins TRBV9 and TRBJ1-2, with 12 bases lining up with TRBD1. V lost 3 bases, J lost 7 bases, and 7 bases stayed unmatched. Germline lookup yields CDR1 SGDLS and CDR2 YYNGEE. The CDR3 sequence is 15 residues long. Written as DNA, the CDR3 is TGTGCCAGCAGCGCCCTGGGACAGGGGGCTGCTGGCTACACCTTC. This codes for CASSALGQGAAGYTF.

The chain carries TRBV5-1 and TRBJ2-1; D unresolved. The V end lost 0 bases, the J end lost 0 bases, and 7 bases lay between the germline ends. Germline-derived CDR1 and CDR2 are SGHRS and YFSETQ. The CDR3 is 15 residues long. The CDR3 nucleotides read TGCGCCAGCAGCTTGGCCTCCGGCTCCTACAATGAGCAGTTCTTC. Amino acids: CASSLASGSYNEQFF.

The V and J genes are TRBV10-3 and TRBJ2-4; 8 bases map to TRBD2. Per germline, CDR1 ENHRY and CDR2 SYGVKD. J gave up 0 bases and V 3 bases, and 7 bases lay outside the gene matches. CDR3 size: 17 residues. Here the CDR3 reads CAISDLAGPLAKNIQYF. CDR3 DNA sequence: TGTGCCATCAGTGACCTAGCGGGTCCTCTAGCCAAAAACATTCAGTACTTC.

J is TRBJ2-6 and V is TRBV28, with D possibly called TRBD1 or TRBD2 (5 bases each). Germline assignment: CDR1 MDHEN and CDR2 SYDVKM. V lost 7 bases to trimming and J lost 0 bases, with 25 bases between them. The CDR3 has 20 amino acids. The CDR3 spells CASTPHRYGTTSSGANVLTF. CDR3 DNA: TGTGCCAGCACACCCCACCGTTACGGGACCACCTCCTCTGGGGCCAACGTCCTGACTTTC.

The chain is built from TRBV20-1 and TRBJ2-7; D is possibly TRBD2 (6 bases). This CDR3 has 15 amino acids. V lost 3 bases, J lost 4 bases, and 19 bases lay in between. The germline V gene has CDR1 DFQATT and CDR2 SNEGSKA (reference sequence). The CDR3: CSASRIGEVEYEQYF. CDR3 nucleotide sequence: TGCAGTGCTAGTCGCATAGGGGAGGTCGAATACGAGCAGTACTTC.

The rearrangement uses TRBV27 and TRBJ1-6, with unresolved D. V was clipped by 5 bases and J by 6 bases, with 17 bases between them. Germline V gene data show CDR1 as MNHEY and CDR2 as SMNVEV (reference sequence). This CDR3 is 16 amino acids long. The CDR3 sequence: CASSRYPGVANSPLHF. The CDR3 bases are TGTGCCAGCAGTCGATACCCCGGGGTAGCTAATTCACCCCTCCACTTT.

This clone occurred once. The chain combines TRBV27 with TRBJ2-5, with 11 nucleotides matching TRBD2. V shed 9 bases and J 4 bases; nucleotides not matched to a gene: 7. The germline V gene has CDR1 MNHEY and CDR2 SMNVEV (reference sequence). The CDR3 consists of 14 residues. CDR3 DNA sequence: TGTGCCAGTAGACTAGCGGGATGGACAGAGACCCAGTACTTC. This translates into CASRLAGWTETQYF.

The CDR3 DNA reads as TGTGCCGGAAGGACGAGGACTAGGGGTGAGCAGTTCTTC. As protein: CAGRTRTRGEQFF. The chain has TRBV5-8 and TRBJ2-1; 7 bases match TRBD2. Per the germline V gene, CDR1 is SGHTS and CDR2 is YDEGEE. Trimming at V came to 10 bases and at J to 9 bases, leaving 13 bases not matched to a gene. CDR3 length: 13 residues.

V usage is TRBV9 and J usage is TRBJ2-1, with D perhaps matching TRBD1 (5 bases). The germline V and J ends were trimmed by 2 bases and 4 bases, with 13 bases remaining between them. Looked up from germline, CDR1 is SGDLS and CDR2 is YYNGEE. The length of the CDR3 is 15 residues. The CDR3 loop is CASSVDFTGYNEQFF. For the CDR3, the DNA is TGTGCCAGCAGCGTCGACTTCACAGGATACAATGAGCAGTTCTTC.